These 18 T cell receptor beta chains share one sample of origin, sequenced in a study of glioma-infiltrating T cells. The iRepertoire nested amplicon-rescue multiplex PCR amplified TCR alpha and beta CDR3s from RNA. TCRdb fed the multiplex PCR reads into MiXCR, producing one record per CDR3 protein. The sample contains about 130,000 distinct CDR3 sequences, 24% of which appear only once. The sequencing input was glioma tissue, nonneoplastic brain tissue, or PBMCs (not recorded which). The receptors come from a human donor with low-grade glioma or glioblastoma, undergoing nonglioma brain surgery, or in good health (not recorded which).

The rearrangement joins TRBV7-3 to TRBJ1-2, with TRBD1 as a possible D gene (6 bases). The CDR3 has 13 residues. Germline CDR1 and CDR2: SGHTA and FQGTGA. Trimming left V 2 bases short and J 9 bases short, with 13 bases between. The CDR3, as DNA: TGTGCCAGCAGCTTAGGCCAGGGGCCGAGCTACACCTTC. Amino acids: CASSLGQGPSYTF.

Concerning this clonotype: Sequence at one end of the junction differs from germline and may be a read error. The chain is built from TRBV5-1 and TRBJ2-1; no clear D. The length of the CDR3 is 12 residues. Looked up from germline, CDR1 is SGHRS and CDR2 is YFSETQ. In DNA form, the CDR3 reads TGCGCCAGCAGCTGGAACTACAATAAGCAGTTCTTC. It encodes CASSWNYNKQFF.

This clonotype was seen repeatedly, ten times or more. The chain carries TRBV6-1 and TRBJ2-2; D ambiguous. Trimming cost V 5 bases and J 4 bases, with 8 bases left between them. CDR1 MNHNS and CDR2 SASEGT come from the germline V gene. The CDR3 runs 13 residues. The CDR3 sequence is CASSSGSTGELFF. The CDR3 DNA sequence: TGTGCCAGCAGTTCCGGGTCCACCGGGGAGCTGTTTTTT.

The chain combines TRBV5-6 with TRBJ2-7; no firm D call. CDR1 and CDR2 from the germline V gene are SGHDT and YYEEEE. The CDR3 is made up of 14 amino acids. Trimming stripped 0 bases from V and 4 bases from J, with 11 bases between. The CDR3 DNA reads TGTGCCAGCAGCTTGGTGAGGACGCCTTACGAGCAGTACGTC. It translates to CASSLVRTPYEQYV.

This clonotype was observed at least ten times. The rearrangement links TRBV6-1 to TRBJ2-1; D remains ambiguous. Trimming left V 6 bases short and J 0 bases short, with 9 bases between. The CDR3 is 14 residues long. Germline V lookup: CDR1 MNHNS, CDR2 SASEGT. Written as DNA, the CDR3 is TGTGCCAGCAGACGAGACCACTCCTACAATGAGCAGTTCTTC. Residues: CASRRDHSYNEQFF.

This clonotype has just a few counts. The rearrangement links TRBV12-3 or TRBV12-4 to TRBJ1-1; possibly TRBD1 for D (6 bases). The CDR3 loop spans 14 amino acids. Trimming removed 3 bases from V and 1 base from J, with 9 bases in between. CDR3 DNA sequence: TGTGCCAGCAGTTTCGGGACACCGAACACTGAAGCTTTCTTT. Translated, it gives CASSFGTPNTEAFF.

This clonotype was counted ten times or more. The gene calls are TRBV6-1 and TRBJ2-3, with D possibly matching TRBD2 (7 bases). V lost 5 bases to trimming and J lost 5 bases, with 14 bases between them. Per germline, CDR1 MNHNS and CDR2 SASEGT. There are 14 residues in the CDR3. The CDR3 region is CASSFGGAIDTQYF. CDR3 DNA: TGTGCCAGCAGTTTTGGGGGGGCGATAGATACGCAGTATTTT.

V gene TRBV20-1 combines with J gene TRBJ2-1, with 10 bases lining up with TRBD2. This CDR3 has 15 residues. The germline V gene encodes CDR1 DFQATT and CDR2 SNEGSKA (reference sequence). With 6 bases clipped from V and 9 bases from J, the junction kept 14 bases outside the gene matches. The CDR3 DNA follows: TGCAGTGCCGGCCTCAGCGGGGGGGCCGAAGGTGAGCAGTTCTTC. It specifies CSAGLSGGAEGEQFF.

On this clonotype itself: The junction does not match germline at one end; this may be a read error. The chain joins TRBV20-1 to TRBJ1-3; a possible D gene is TRBD1 (6 bases). The CDR3 length is 13 residues. Germline CDR1 and CDR2: DFQATT and SNEGSKA (reference sequence). CDR3 DNA: TGCAGTGCCTGGACAGTCTCTGGAAGCACCATATATTTT. Protein sequence: CSAWTVSGSTIYF.

This clonotype showed up many times. The J gene is TRBJ1-2, the V gene TRBV7-2, with D possibly matching TRBD1 (6 bases). The CDR3 loop spans 14 amino acids. Germline values: CDR1 SGHTA, CDR2 FQGNSA. Trimming stripped 4 bases from V and 8 bases from J, with 17 bases between. The CDR3 nucleotides read TGTGCCAGCAGCTCCCAGGGGCCCTTAGGAGGCTACACCTTC. Translation: CASSSQGPLGGYTF.

This clonotype was seen only a few times. The chain joins TRBV19 to TRBJ2-2, with TRBD1 matching 10 bases. The CDR3 consists of 16 residues. Germline CDR1 LNHDA, CDR2 SQIVND (reference sequence). With 5 bases clipped from V and 5 bases from J, the junction kept 8 bases outside the gene matches. As DNA, the CDR3 is TGTGCCAGTAGTTCAAAAAGGACAGGGGGGACCGGGGAGCTGTTTTTT. It specifies CASSSKRTGGTGELFF.

The chain joins TRBV12-3 or TRBV12-4 to TRBJ2-3; 10 nucleotides agree with TRBD2. The CDR3 covers 15 residues. V trimming: 9 bases; J trimming: 1 base; junction bases outside the gene matches: 7. The CDR3 loop is CASTRSGGGTDTQYF. The DNA of the CDR3 is TGTGCCAGTACACGGAGCGGGGGGGGCACAGATACGCAGTATTTT.

This clonotype has a count of ten or more. The CDR3 loop reads CASSTRGNQPQHF. CDR3 nucleotide sequence: TGTGCCAGCTCGACCCGGGGGAATCAGCCCCAGCATTTT. The chain carries TRBV7-2 and TRBJ1-5, with a possible D match to TRBD1 (5 bases). Between the trimmed V and J ends, which lost 8 bases and 4 bases, there was a span of 12 bases. The germline V gene has CDR1 SGHTA and CDR2 FQGNSA. This CDR3 region has 13 residues.

This clonotype was recorded many times. The genes are TRBV6-1 and TRBJ2-3; TRBD1 matches 9 bases. J was trimmed by 4 bases and V by 5 bases; bases with no gene match: 7. The CDR3 is 15 amino acids. Per germline, CDR1 MNHNS and CDR2 SASEGT. The CDR3 bases are TGTGCCAGCAGTAGGGACAGGGCGAGGGCAGATACGCAGTATTTT. Protein product: CASSRDRARADTQYF.

Ten or more counts support this clonotype. The CDR3 DNA reads as TGTGCCAGCAGGGGGGCAGGGACCCAGTACTTC. Protein: CASRGAGTQYF. J is TRBJ2-5 and V is TRBV6-1; weak D call: TRBD1 (6 bases). Trimming cost V 6 bases and J 7 bases, with 9 bases left between them. The germline gives CDR1 MNHNS, CDR2 SASEGT. CDR3 size: 11 residues.

This clonotype was recorded a few times. The chain uses TRBV5-1 and TRBJ1-2; D might be TRBD1 (5 bases). Germline V gene lookup returns CDR1 SGHRS and CDR2 YFSETQ. CDR3 length: 16 amino acids. With 4 bases removed from V and 6 bases from J, the gap between germline ends came to 22 bases. The CDR3 DNA reads as TGCGCCAGCAGCCCGGAGAATAGGGGAAGGGTCCATGGCTACACCTTC. Translating gives CASSPENRGRVHGYTF.

V and J are TRBV28 and TRBJ2-7, with D tentatively TRBD2 (5 bases). Germline CDR1 reads MDHEN; CDR2 reads SYDVKM. The CDR3 contains 14 residues. The ends were cut back, 0 bases at V and 4 bases at J, with 10 bases in the middle. This CDR3 is CASSLWDREYEQYV. The CDR3 DNA is TGTGCCAGCAGTTTATGGGACCGGGAATACGAGCAGTACGTC.

This clonotype appeared a single time. This chain connects TRBV6-4 to TRBJ1-2; weak D call: TRBD1 (5 bases). V lost 6 bases and J lost 8, with 16 bases in between. Germline CDR1 reads MRHNA; CDR2 reads SNTAGT. The CDR3 is made up of 13 amino acids. The CDR3 reads CASSATADDGYTF. The CDR3 DNA reads TGTGCCAGCAGCGCGACAGCGGATGACGGCTACACCTTC.